This paragraph covers one TCR beta chain sequence. This receptor's antigen is unknown. Base qualities are not recorded, but no much larger clone differs from it by a single base. These data are taken from a study of T cell responses to AZD1222 COVID-19 vaccine (dated by TCRdb to 2020 to 2023). Concerning the study at large: AZD1222 recipients whose second dose came at about 4 weeks and those whose second dose came at about 12 weeks were combined into one group, since spike-specific TCR depth and breadth did not differ between the two schedules. Trial participants were enrolled by age into 18-55, 56-69 and 70-plus year subgroups, with approximately 150, 30 and 60 TCR-sequenced participants respectively. A total of more than 230 trial participants underwent TCR sequencing, of whom around 200 received two doses of AZD1222 and about 25 received two doses of the MenACWY control vaccine.

The research as a whole found: Participants were mostly white British and included more females than males, and it was suggested by the authors that clonal diversity may have been underestimated. Conclusions about previously exposed vaccinees are limited because only a handful of AZD1222 recipients were SARS-CoV-2 seropositive at baseline. Nearly half of unique spike-specific TCRs reportedly recognized epitopes outside regions mutated in the B.1.351 and B.1.1.7 variants. After two AZD1222 doses, spike-specific TCR breadth and depth were significantly higher than at day 0 and than in MenACWY recipients. The whole spike protein was spanned by vaccine-associated CD4 TCRs, and dominant responses were seen in regions 160-218 and 743-854. In the small 56-69-year group, the increase in depth fell short of significance, most likely because of low power. Because no samples from the day 14 peak response were available, repertoires could be characterized only after the peak T cell response.

V sheds 5 bases and J sheds 1 base, leaving 11 bases between their ends. From the cysteine up to the phenylalanine, the CDR3 has a length of 14 residues. The sequence is cut down to CDR3 DNA, 42 bases in frame from base 1. Taken from the germline V gene, the CDR1 and CDR2 loops are LGHNA and YSLEER. What the time point label conveys for this sample: baseline before first vaccination. Vaccinee samples were obtained from the UK trials COV001 and COV002, which included a single-blind randomized controlled phase 2/3 trial of AZD1222 (ChAdOx1 nCoV-19) in healthy adults. For TCRbeta chain sequencing, PBMC samples from trial participants were taken at day 0 and at day 28 after the second dose. The CDR3 regions of human TCRbeta chains were analyzed by immunosequencing. In the source study's methods: Repertoire TCRs were checked for matches against a reference library of SARS-CoV-2-specific TCRs that had been generated using the MIRA antigen-specificity platform. Breadth was defined as the fraction of unique TCRs that were SARS-CoV-2-associated, and depth was defined as the fraction of total T cells that were SARS-CoV-2-associated. Using the MIRA data, each spike-specific TCR was mapped to the spike region that the TCR reacts to and placed in a CD4 or CD8 class. Log10-transformed breadth and depth values were compared by one-way ANOVA with Sidak's multiple comparisons tests. TCRdb carries this immuneACCESS record with in-frame sequences only. Its versions omit some clonotypes, under half of them owing to an unresolved V gene in the studies checked, with the rest unexplained. The D gene and trimming were derived from the DNA, and the V and J assignments and clone size from that table. The sample data list about 98,000 clones, and approximately 86% of these were observed just once. The ten largest make up around 5.8% of the sample.

This TCR was sampled from an adult in good health. This material consisted of peripheral blood, taken on day 0 of AZD1222 vaccination. The chain was built from TRBV4-3 and TRBJ1-1; matching of 5 bases hints at TRBD1 as the D gene. The DNA sequence is given as TGCGCCAGCAGCTCACATACAGGGAACACTGAAGCTTTCTTT. Its protein is CASSSHTGNTEAFF.